The 32 T cell receptor beta chains presented below share a single source sample, sequenced in a study of blood T cells in healthy people across ages. Primers used in a second PCR of roughly 7 to 12 cycles were a sample-barcoded 5' primer and a J-beta primer mix. TCRdb re-called the 5' RACE reads with MiXCR, one entry per CDR3 protein. The data hold roughly 700,000 distinct CDR3 sequences, with more than 40% observed a single time. The source material was blood. These receptors came from a woman aged 55-69 years in good health.

The J gene is TRBJ2-3, the V gene TRBV2, with D unclear. Germline V gene lookup returns CDR1 SNHLY and CDR2 FYNNEI. Trimming shortened V by 8 bases and J by 6 bases, and 9 bases separated the two germline ends. The CDR3 sequence is 11 residues long. The CDR3 sequence is CASAQQDTQYF. CDR3 coding DNA: TGTGCCAGCGCACAACAGGATACGCAGTATTTT.

The V call is TRBV21-1, the J call TRBJ2-1; the table's D call TRBD1 went unverified against the DNA. TRBV21-1 is designated a pseudogene. CDR3 length: 12 residues. CDR3 coding DNA: TGTGCCAGCACGCCCCCGGGTAATGAGCAGTTCTTC. Protein product: CASTPPGNEQFF.

This sequence joins TRBV20-1 and TRBJ1-5; TRBD1 is a possible D gene (6 bases). Trimming cost V 1 base and J 3 bases, with 13 bases left between them. The CDR3 has 15 amino acids. Per the germline V gene, CDR1 is DFQATT and CDR2 is SNEGSKA (reference sequence). The CDR3, as DNA: TGCAGTGCTAGAGCGGTAGGGGGATTCAATCAGCCCCAGCATTTT. The encoded protein is CSARAVGGFNQPQHF.

The V call is TRBV29-1, the J call TRBJ1-2, with D perhaps TRBD1 (5 bases). This CDR3 is built from 13 residues. In germline, CDR1 is SQVTM, CDR2 ANQGSEA. With 7 bases removed from V and 1 base from J, the gap between germline ends came to 13 bases. The chain's CDR3 is CSAGTEFNYGYTF. Here the CDR3 DNA reads TGCAGCGCAGGGACGGAATTTAACTATGGCTACACCTTC.

The chain joins TRBV18 to TRBJ2-3; D is ambiguous. The V end was cut by 8 bases, the J end by 4 bases, with 16 bases between. The CDR3 sequence is 14 residues long. Germline V gives CDR1 KGHSH, CDR2 LQKENI. The CDR3 coding sequence is TGTGCCAGCCCACGGCTTGTTGGGTCAGATACGCAGTATTTT. This sequence encodes CASPRLVGSDTQYF.

This chain joins TRBV3-1 and TRBJ2-3; D is perhaps TRBD1 (6 bases). CDR3 size: 14 residues. The V gene's germline CDR1 is LGHDT and CDR2 YNNKEL (reference sequence). Trimming shortened V by 4 bases and J by 2 bases, and 10 bases separated the two germline ends. This chain's CDR3 is CASSLDRPTDTQYF. Written as DNA, the CDR3 is TGTGCCAGCAGCCTGGACAGACCCACAGATACGCAGTATTTT.

The chain employs TRBV6-1 and TRBJ1-5, with 7 bases lining up with TRBD1. V shed 6 bases and J 0 bases; nucleotides not matched to a gene: 11. CDR3 size: 17 residues. Germline V lookup: CDR1 MNHNS, CDR2 SASEGT. In DNA form, the CDR3 reads TGTGCCAGCAGCAGACAGGGCGGAGGTCATAGCAATCAGCCCCAGCATTTT. Translating it yields CASSRQGGGHSNQPQHF.

This chain uses TRBV11-2 with TRBJ2-3, with 12 bases lining up with TRBD2. This CDR3 contains 18 residues. V trimming: 2 bases; J trimming: 2 bases; junction bases outside the gene matches: 8. Per germline, CDR1 SGHAT and CDR2 FQNNGV. The CDR3 DNA reads as TGTGCCAGCAGCTTACCCCAGACTAGCGGGAGATTCACAGATACGCAGTATTTT. Its protein is CASSLPQTSGRFTDTQYF.

This clonotype was found a few times. The chain is built from TRBV29-1 and TRBJ2-7, with D possibly called TRBD1 or TRBD2 (5 bases each). The CDR3 runs 12 residues. The V end lost 3 bases, the J end lost 5 bases, and 11 bases lay between the germline ends. The germline gives CDR1 SQVTM, CDR2 ANQGSEA. DNA for the CDR3: TGCAGCGTTGAGGGGGTATTCGACGAGCAGTACTTC. Its protein is CSVEGVFDEQYF.

In this sample, this clonotype turned up many times. The chain uses TRBV28 and TRBJ2-3; 7 positions agree with TRBD1. The CDR3 is made up of 15 amino acids. With 5 bases clipped from V and 2 bases from J, the junction kept 7 bases outside the gene matches. From germline, CDR1 is MDHEN and CDR2 SYDVKM. The chain's CDR3 is CASSIRDSHTDTQYF. The CDR3 coding sequence is TGTGCCAGCAGTATTCGGGACAGCCACACAGATACGCAGTATTTT.

The CDR3 reads CASSNSRTGGGGYTF. CDR3 bases: TGTGCCAGCAGTAATTCTCGGACAGGGGGAGGTGGCTACACCTTC. The chain uses TRBV7-8 and TRBJ1-2, with TRBD1 matching over 10 bases. The ends lost 6 bases at V and 7 bases at J; junction bases unmatched: 11. This CDR3 has 15 residues. The germline V gene encodes CDR1 SGHVS and CDR2 FQNEAQ.

The chain joins TRBV27 to TRBJ2-1; 11 bases are shared with TRBD1. The tail of the sequence fits TRBJ2-7 better, so the J call may be wrong. From germline, CDR1 is MNHEY and CDR2 SMNVEV (reference sequence). This CDR3 has 15 residues. The CDR3 is CASSWTGGVLNEQYF. As DNA, the CDR3 is TGTGCCAGCAGTTGGACAGGGGGCGTCCTCAATGAGCAGTACTTC.

The table lists this clonotype with many counts. The chain recombines TRBV5-1 with TRBJ2-1; D unresolved. Germline V lookup: CDR1 SGHRS, CDR2 YFSETQ. The CDR3 sequence is 13 residues long. V was pared by 4 bases and J by 8 bases, with 13 bases between. CDR3 sequence (DNA): TGCGCCAGCAGCCCCGGCAGAGGAGATGAGCAGTTCTTC. It encodes CASSPGRGDEQFF.

This rearrangement joins TRBV6-2 or TRBV6-3 to TRBJ1-2; possible D gene TRBD1, 6 bases. CDR1 is MNHEY, CDR2 SVGEGT, per germline. The CDR3 loop spans 12 amino acids. V lost 8 bases and J lost 6, with 13 bases in between. CDR3 nucleotides: TGTGCCAGCGCCGGGGGCCCCGATGGCTACACCTTC. This sequence encodes CASAGGPDGYTF.

A single count supports this clonotype. The CDR3 loop reads CASSYSGSGSPNEQYF. The CDR3 bases are TGTGCCAGCAGTTACTCGGGAAGCGGGAGCCCCAATGAGCAGTACTTC. The V and J genes are TRBV6-2 or TRBV6-3 and TRBJ2-7; 8 bases line up with TRBD2. The CDR3 extends over 16 amino acids. Trimming at V came to 0 bases and at J to 7 bases, leaving 11 bases not matched to a gene. The germline V gene encodes CDR1 MNHEY and CDR2 SVGEGT.

This chain connects TRBV7-2 to TRBJ2-5; the match to TRBD2 covers 7 bases. The CDR3 sequence is 13 residues long. V lost 1 base to trimming and J lost 11 bases; unmatched junction nucleotides: 7. Germline values: CDR1 SGHTA, CDR2 FQGNSA. The chain's CDR3 is CASSLGGSNGQYF. DNA for the CDR3: TGTGCCAGCAGCTTAGGCGGGAGTAATGGGCAGTACTTC.

This clonotype has more than one count but fewer than ten. This chain connects TRBV28 to TRBJ2-1, with 11 bases lining up with TRBD2. This CDR3 comprises 16 residues. The germline gives CDR1 MDHEN, CDR2 SYDVKM. The V gene end was trimmed by 7 bases and the J gene end by 4 bases; junction bases not matched to a gene: 9. CDR3: CASILKGLAAYNEQFF. In nucleotides, the CDR3 is TGTGCCAGCATCCTCAAGGGACTAGCGGCTTACAATGAGCAGTTCTTC.

A word on this clonotype: One end of the junction fails to match germline, which may point to a read error. The rearrangement joins TRBV25-1 to TRBJ2-7; the match to TRBD1 covers 7 bases. Germline V gene lookup returns CDR1 MGHDK and CDR2 SYGVNS. The CDR3 spans 16 residues. CDR3 coding DNA: TGTGCCAGCAGTGATGCTCCGGGACAGCCCTCCTACGGGCAGTACTTC. It encodes CASSDAPGQPSYGQYF.

The chain carries TRBV5-6 and TRBJ2-1, with 15 bases that match TRBD2. Trimming removed 3 bases from V and 5 bases from J; junction bases left unmatched: 9. CDR3 length equals 18 residues. The germline CDR1 and CDR2 sequences are SGHDT and YYEEEE. CDR3 DNA: TGTGCCAGCAGCTGGACTAGCGGGAGGGCCTGGGTCCACAATGAGCAGTTCTTC. This gives the protein CASSWTSGRAWVHNEQFF.

The chain is built from TRBV7-2 and TRBJ2-1; 11 nucleotides agree with TRBD2. The CDR3 runs 15 residues. The trim removed 5 bases at V and 12 bases at J, leaving 12 bases unmatched. From germline, CDR1 is SGHTA and CDR2 FQGNSA. The CDR3 spells CASSGTSGPLGGQFF. In nucleotides, the CDR3 is TGTGCCAGCAGCGGGACTAGCGGACCCCTGGGAGGGCAGTTCTTC.

V and J are TRBV7-2 and TRBJ2-5; D possibly uses TRBD1 or TRBD2 (5 bases each). V was trimmed by 5 bases and J by 11 bases, leaving 27 bases between them. Germline V gene lookup returns CDR1 SGHTA and CDR2 FQGNSA. The CDR3 consists of 16 residues. DNA of the CDR3: TGTGCCAGCAGCCTTAGGTCTATAGGGACGGTTTTTGAGCAGTACTTC. It specifies CASSLRSIGTVFEQYF.

The chain uses TRBV3-1 and TRBJ2-7; D may be TRBD1 or TRBD2 (5 bases each). Trimming removed 4 bases from V and 1 base from J, with 20 bases in between. Germline V gene lookup returns CDR1 LGHDT and CDR2 YNNKEL (reference sequence). The CDR3 is 17 residues long. CDR3 sequence reads: CASSRFVGAGLSYEQYF. The CDR3 coding sequence is TGTGCCAGCAGCCGGTTTGTCGGGGCAGGGCTTTCCTACGAGCAGTACTTC.

The chain uses TRBV11-3 and TRBJ2-1, with D unclear. V lost 4 bases and J lost 10, with 14 bases in between. The CDR3 loop spans 13 amino acids. The V gene's germline CDR1 is SGHNT and CDR2 YENEEA. CDR3 nucleotides: TGTGCCAGCAGCTCTGGCCCCAAAAAGGAGCAGTTCTTC. Protein sequence: CASSSGPKKEQFF.

In its sample, this clonotype was seen a few times. This chain connects TRBV29-1 to TRBJ2-3, with a tentative D call TRBD1 (7 bases). V shed 4 bases and J shed 4 bases, with 12 bases lying between them. This CDR3 is 13 amino acids long. In germline, CDR1 is SQVTM, CDR2 ANQGSEA. The CDR3 region is CSVGQGDSDTQYF. DNA of the CDR3: TGCAGCGTTGGTCAGGGGGACTCAGATACGCAGTATTTT.

This rearrangement joins TRBV5-5 to TRBJ1-3; D call uncertain. Trimming cost V 3 bases and J 0 bases, with 13 bases left between them. In germline, CDR1 is SGHKS, CDR2 YYEKEE (reference sequence). CDR3 size: 16 residues. CDR3 coding DNA: TGTGCCAGCAGCTCAGGAATGACGGACTCTGGAAACACCATATATTTT. This translates into CASSSGMTDSGNTIYF.

The chain carries TRBV20-1 and TRBJ2-1; D perhaps matches TRBD2 (5 bases). The V gene's germline CDR1 is DFQATT and CDR2 SNEGSKA (reference sequence). The ends were cut back, 6 bases at V and 4 bases at J, with 22 bases in the middle. The CDR3 covers 16 residues. The CDR3 region has the DNA TGCAGTGCCATACCCTTCTCCGCGGGTTATTACAATGAGCAGTTCTTC. Translated: CSAIPFSAGYYNEQFF.

The sample holds a few counts of this clonotype. This rearrangement joins TRBV5-1 to TRBJ2-1; D remains ambiguous. Germline V gene data show CDR1 as SGHRS and CDR2 as YFSETQ. Trimming removed 3 bases from V and 3 bases from J, with 13 bases in between. This CDR3 has 15 amino acids. The CDR3 is CASSSTKPNYNEQFF. In DNA, the CDR3 is TGCGCCAGCAGCTCCACTAAACCTAACTACAATGAGCAGTTCTTC.

With regard to this clonotype: One junction end disagrees with the germline gene, perhaps due to a read error. This chain joins TRBV19 and TRBJ2-6; perhaps D is TRBD1 or TRBD2 (5 bases each). This CDR3 is built from 15 residues. CDR1 is LNHDA, CDR2 SQIVND, per germline (reference sequence). CDR3 nucleotide sequence: TGTGCCAGTAGTATCCAGGGAGCTGGGACCAACGTCCTGACTTTC. Its protein is CASSIQGAGTNVLTF.

V and J are TRBV11-3 and TRBJ2-1; 11 positions match TRBD2. CDR3 length equals 13 residues. The V gene end was trimmed by 2 bases and the J gene end by 9 bases; junction bases not matched to a gene: 0. The germline V gene encodes CDR1 SGHNT and CDR2 YENEEA. The CDR3 DNA follows: TGTGCCAGCAGCTTACTAGCGGGAGGTGAGCAGTTCTTC. It specifies CASSLLAGGEQFF.

This clonotype was picked up a small number of times. The chain joins TRBV29-1 to TRBJ1-2; D unresolved. Germline assignment: CDR1 SQVTM and CDR2 ANQGSEA. This CDR3 contains 10 residues. Trimming left V 7 bases short and J 6 bases short, with 9 bases between. The CDR3 region has the DNA TGCAGCGCCGACGAAGATGGCTACACCTTC. It specifies CSADEDGYTF.

The V call is TRBV27, the J call TRBJ2-7, with a weak D call TRBD1 (6 bases). The CDR3 spans 15 residues. Germline V CDR1 and CDR2: MNHEY, SMNVEV (reference sequence). V was clipped by 6 bases and J by 2 bases, with 17 bases between them. The chain's CDR3 is CASRSLDRPTYEQYF. The CDR3 bases are TGTGCCAGCAGATCGCTCGACAGGCCGACCTACGAGCAGTACTTC.

Here the CDR3 reads CASSPSTEMNTEAFF. Here the CDR3 DNA reads TGTGCCAGCAGTCCGTCGACAGAGATGAACACTGAAGCTTTCTTT. The V and J genes are TRBV6-2 or TRBV6-3 and TRBJ1-1; weak D call: TRBD1 (5 bases). The CDR3 length is 15 residues. Per the germline V gene, CDR1 is MNHEY and CDR2 is SVGEGT. The V end lost 5 bases, the J end lost 0 bases, and 13 bases lay between the germline ends.